Detailed here is one TCR beta chain. The CDR3 extends over 16 amino acids. The junction had 5 bases not matched to a gene; V was cut back by 1 base and J by 3 bases. Germline-derived CDR1 and CDR2 are LNHDA and SQIVND (reference sequence). This sample was included in a study of cytomegalovirus exposure and HLA in healthy donors. PCR amplification relied on 60 Vbeta primers (plus 13 Jbeta primers). Generated by immunoSEQ multiplex PCR, the TCRdb table keeps only in-frame clones and is missing some. The table records approximately 31,000 clones, around 87% of them present only once. This chain connects TRBV19 to TRBJ2-1; 8 nucleotides agree with TRBD2. Sequenced input: PBMCs. This TCR was recovered from a boy younger than 18 in good health and CMV-seronegative. The CDR3 is CASSIVSGTSYNEQFF. CDR3 DNA sequence: TGTGCCAGTAGTATAGTGTCCGGGACTAGCTACAATGAGCAGTTCTTC.